The 13 T cell receptor beta chains below were found in one sample sequenced in a study of graft-versus-host responses after intestinal transplantation. The data were produced by immunoSEQ multiplex PCR, yet TCRdb's version contains in-frame clones alone and is incomplete. The sample holds fewer than 85,000 clones; 89% are singletons and the top ten take just under 2.5%. What these receptors recognize is not known. Source: unstimulated CD8+ T cells sorted from spleen or lymph node cells, taken before intestinal transplant. The origin of the receptors is a human donor who received an intestinal transplant.

This sequence joins TRBV18 and TRBJ2-7; 9 nucleotides match TRBD1. This CDR3 spans 14 amino acids. Germline lookup yields CDR1 KGHSH and CDR2 LQKENI. V was pared by 4 bases and J by 4 bases, with 5 bases of the junction left unmatched. The CDR3 nucleotides read TGTGCCAGCTCACAGACCGGGACAGGGTACGAGCAGTACTTC. This encodes CASSQTGTGYEQYF.

V is TRBV18 and J is TRBJ2-1; D ambiguous. V lost 10 bases, J lost 6 bases, and 16 bases lay in between. In germline, CDR1 is KGHSH, CDR2 LQKENI. This CDR3 region has 13 residues. CDR3: CATLEPGFNEQFF. CDR3 coding DNA: TGTGCCACCCTCGAACCCGGTTTCAATGAGCAGTTCTTC. Full variable domain (outside the CDR3, taken from reference TRBV18 and TRBJ2-1): NAGVMQNPRHLVRRRGQEARLRCSPMKGHSHVYWYRQLPEEGLKFMVYLQKENIIDESGMPKERFSAEFPKEGPSILRIQQVVRGDSAAYFCATLEPGFNEQFFGPGTRLTVL.

The chain carries TRBV27 and TRBJ2-2, with a tentative D call TRBD2 (5 bases). V lost 6 bases and J 3 bases, leaving 5 bases between the germline ends. The length of the CDR3 is 12 residues. Germline-derived CDR1 and CDR2 are MNHEY and SMNVEV (reference sequence). CDR3 sequence (DNA): TGTGCCAGCAGCGGGGACACCGGGGAGCTGTTTTTT. This gives the protein CASSGDTGELFF.

The chain employs TRBV28 and TRBJ1-1; the D gene is possibly TRBD1 (6 bases). The CDR3 extends over 12 amino acids. CDR1 and CDR2 (germline): MDHEN, SYDVKM. The V and J ends lost 9 bases and 11 bases respectively, with 19 bases between them. CDR3 DNA sequence: TGTGCCAGTACGGACAGTTTAGTTTATGCTTTCTTT. Translating gives CASTDSLVYAFF.

The V gene is TRBV7-6, the J gene TRBJ2-7, with D tentatively TRBD1 (6 bases). Germline values: CDR1 SGHVS, CDR2 FNYEAQ. With 5 bases removed from V and 7 bases from J, the gap between germline ends came to 15 bases. The CDR3 is made up of 13 amino acids. The CDR3 sequence: CASSANIGQEQYF. The CDR3 coding sequence is TGTGCCAGCAGCGCGAACATCGGACAGGAGCAGTACTTC.

This clone was found once. The rearrangement uses TRBV11-2 and TRBJ2-5, with a tentative D call TRBD1 (6 bases). Trimming removed 3 bases from V and 5 bases from J, with 10 bases in between. There are 13 residues in the CDR3. The germline V gene encodes CDR1 SGHAT and CDR2 FQNNGV. CDR3 nucleotides: TGTGCCAGCAGCTTTCGAAGGGGGGAGACCCAGTACTTC. It codes for CASSFRRGETQYF.

The genes are TRBV29-1 and TRBJ2-7, with a weak D call TRBD2 (5 bases). Germline values: CDR1 SQVTM, CDR2 ANQGSEA. This CDR3 is built from 11 residues. The V and J ends lost 4 bases and 2 bases respectively, with 6 bases between them. The CDR3 reads CSVAGAYEQYF. The DNA for the CDR3 is TGCAGCGTTGCCGGGGCCTACGAGCAGTACTTC.

The CDR3 coding sequence is TGTGCCAGCAGCCCAAGGGACTCTTACGAAAAAAACCCCTACGAGCAGTACTTC. Protein product: CASSPRDSYEKNPYEQYF. V usage is TRBV27 and J usage is TRBJ2-7; D might be TRBD2 (6 bases). The V end was cut by 6 bases, the J end by 2 bases, with 26 bases between. Germline V CDR1 and CDR2: MNHEY, SMNVEV (reference sequence). This CDR3 comprises 18 residues.

This chain joins TRBV11-2 and TRBJ2-7, with 10 bases that match TRBD1. The J segment lost 4 bases and the V segment lost 6 bases, leaving 3 bases of the junction unmatched. Germline loops: CDR1 SGHAT, CDR2 FQNNGV. This CDR3 contains 13 residues. The CDR3 loop reads CASSGQGGYEQYF. The CDR3 DNA reads as TGTGCCAGCAGTGGACAGGGGGGATACGAGCAGTACTTC. The full variable domain, completed using reference TRBV11-2 and TRBJ2-7, is EAGVAQSPRYKIIEKRQSVAFWCNPISGHATLYWYQQILGQGPKLLIQFQNNGVVDDSQLPKDRFSAERLKGVDSTLKIQPAKLEDSAVYLCASSGQGGYEQYFGPGTRLTVT.

The chain combines TRBV6-5 with TRBJ2-7; 10 positions agree with TRBD2. Unmatched junction bases numbered 3, after V lost 5 bases and J lost 2 bases. The germline CDR1 and CDR2 sequences are MNHEY and SVGAGI. This CDR3 region has 14 residues. Here the CDR3 DNA reads TGTGCCAGCAGTCACCTAGCGGGAGCCTACGAGCAGTACTTC. This encodes CASSHLAGAYEQYF.

V gene TRBV28 combines with J gene TRBJ1-4, with D possibly matching TRBD1 (5 bases). Germline V lookup: CDR1 MDHEN, CDR2 SYDVKM. V was clipped by 3 bases and J by 7 bases, with 12 bases between them. The CDR3 has 14 amino acids. The CDR3 protein is CASSFSAGSEKLFF. The CDR3 coding sequence is TGTGCCAGCAGTTTCTCGGCAGGGTCTGAAAAACTGTTTTTT.

The CDR3 is CASVGSGSIYTGELFF. CDR3 nucleotides: TGTGCCAGCGTGGGAAGCGGGAGTATCTACACCGGGGAGCTGTTTTTT. J is TRBJ2-2 and V is TRBV28; 8 nucleotides match TRBD2. Trimming took 8 bases from V and 3 from J; bases not matched to a gene: 11. This CDR3 spans 16 amino acids. Germline CDR1 reads MDHEN; CDR2 reads SYDVKM.

The V and J genes are TRBV5-1 and TRBJ2-1, with D maybe TRBD1 (6 bases). This CDR3 is 15 amino acids long. CDR1 SGHRS and CDR2 YFSETQ come from the germline V gene. Trimming removed 2 bases from V and 4 bases from J, with 13 bases in between. CDR3 bases: TGCGCCAGCAGCTTTCGAGGGGGTGGGTACAATGAGCAGTTCTTC. It encodes CASSFRGGGYNEQFF.